The 28 T cell receptor beta chains listed next were all sequenced from one sample in a study of blood T cell repertoires in COVID-19. Sequenced by immunoSEQ multiplex PCR; TCRdb stores in-frame clones only, minus some. The sample contains about 180,000 clones, 70% to 90% of which appear only once. The sample was peripheral blood. Source of these receptors: a man between 65 and 85 years old with active or convalescent COVID-19.

The chain employs TRBV18 and TRBJ1-5; D is possibly TRBD1 (6 bases). Trimming left V 3 bases short and J 2 bases short, with 14 bases between. This CDR3 contains 16 residues. Looked up from germline, CDR1 is KGHSH and CDR2 is LQKENI. Here the CDR3 DNA reads TGTGCCAGCTCACCGGGGCAGGGGATTGGCAATCAGCCCCAGCATTTT. Translating gives CASSPGQGIGNQPQHF.

In this sample, this clone turned up a few times. The rearrangement joins TRBV3-1 (or the pseudogene TRBV3-2) to TRBJ2-5; tentative D call: TRBD1 (5 bases). Germline lookup yields CDR1 LGHDT and CDR2 YNNKEL (reference sequence). V lost 3 bases and J 8 bases, leaving 13 bases between the germline ends. The length of the CDR3 is 13 residues. DNA of the CDR3: TGTGCCAGCAGCCAGGGGCAGGTGGCTACCCAGTACTTC. It is translated as CASSQGQVATQYF.

This clone was detected only a few times. The chain has TRBV2 and TRBJ2-7, with TRBD2 matching 11 bases. CDR1 is SNHLY, CDR2 FYNNEI, per germline. The ends lost 4 bases at V and 0 bases at J; junction bases unmatched: 8. The CDR3 spans 17 residues. CDR3 DNA sequence: TGTGCCAGCAGTGTTCCAACTAGCGGGAGCCCCTCCTACGAGCAGTACTTC. Amino acid sequence: CASSVPTSGSPSYEQYF.

The chain is built from TRBV5-4 and TRBJ1-2, with 8 positions matching TRBD1. The CDR3 consists of 15 residues. V gave up 3 bases and J gave up 3 bases; unmatched junction bases: 7. Germline V gives CDR1 SGHNT, CDR2 YYREEE (reference sequence). In DNA form, the CDR3 reads TGTGCCAGCAGCTCAAACAGGGGGAAGGACTATGGCTACACCTTC. It specifies CASSSNRGKDYGYTF.

This clone was detected once. The CDR3 bases are TGTGCCATCATGGGCAGGGCGTATGGTGGGGACACTGAAGCTTTCTTT. Protein: CAIMGRAYGGDTEAFF. The chain recombines TRBV10-3 with TRBJ1-1; TRBD1 might be the D (5 bases). CDR3 size: 16 residues. Per germline, CDR1 ENHRY and CDR2 SYGVKD. The V gene lost 7 bases and the J gene lost 3 bases, with 21 bases spanning the gap.

The V and J genes are TRBV11-2 and TRBJ2-7; 8 bases are a match to TRBD1. The V segment lost 4 bases and the J segment 4 bases; nucleotides outside the gene matches: 6. Germline V gene lookup returns CDR1 SGHAT and CDR2 FQNNGV. The CDR3 runs 14 residues. The CDR3 here is CASSSQGALYEQYF. CDR3 nucleotides: TGTGCCAGCAGCTCTCAGGGGGCGTTATACGAGCAGTACTTC.

With respect to this clone: At one end, the junction sequence differs from germline, possibly due to a read error. The J gene is TRBJ1-1, the V gene TRBV29-1; possible D gene TRBD1, 6 bases. Germline CDR1 reads SQVTM; CDR2 reads ANQGSEA. This CDR3 is 10 amino acids long. In DNA form, the CDR3 reads TGCAGCGTTGAGGAGGAGAGGGGGGGATTT. Translation: CSVEEERGGF.

The V call is TRBV4-3, the J call TRBJ2-2; 10 positions match TRBD2. V was pared by 1 base and J by 3 bases, with 5 bases of the junction left unmatched. CDR1 LGHNA and CDR2 YSLEER come from the germline V gene. The CDR3 has 17 amino acids. For the CDR3, the DNA is TGCGCCAGCAGCCAAGGTCCTAGCGGGGGACACACCGGGGAGCTGTTTTTT. It encodes CASSQGPSGGHTGELFF.

The J gene is TRBJ1-1, the V gene TRBV19, with unresolved D. Germline CDR1 is LNHDA and CDR2 is SQIVND (reference sequence). There are 12 residues in the CDR3. The V end was cut by 6 bases, the J end by 3 bases, with 8 bases between. CDR3 region: CASRTWDTEAFF. In DNA, the CDR3 is TGTGCCAGTAGGACATGGGACACTGAAGCTTTCTTT.

The rearrangement joins TRBV28 to TRBJ1-6; TRBD1 matches at 8 bases. The ends lost 2 bases at V and 8 bases at J; junction bases unmatched: 8. Germline V lookup: CDR1 MDHEN, CDR2 SYDVKM. This CDR3 region has 16 residues. CDR3 region: CASSLTGQVKYSPLHF. DNA for the CDR3: TGTGCCAGCAGTTTAACGGGACAGGTTAAATATTCACCCCTCCACTTT.

The rearrangement joins TRBV7-8 to TRBJ1-6; 8 bases line up with TRBD1. Unmatched junction bases numbered 3, after V lost 5 bases and J lost 6 bases. Germline V gene data show CDR1 as SGHVS and CDR2 as FQNEAQ. The CDR3 has 14 residues. This CDR3 reads CASSRDRGNSPLHF. CDR3 sequence (DNA): TGTGCCAGCAGCAGAGACAGGGGTAATTCACCCCTCCACTTT.

The rearrangement links TRBV5-1 to TRBJ2-3; TRBD2 matches 7 bases. The CDR3 extends over 15 amino acids. V shed 4 bases, J shed 3 bases, and the junction held 8 bases outside the gene matches. Germline-derived CDR1 and CDR2 are SGHRS and YFSETQ. The CDR3 DNA reads TGCGCCAGCAGCATCGCGGGAGACTATACAGATACGCAGTATTTT. Translation gives CASSIAGDYTDTQYF.

V gene TRBV6-2 or TRBV6-3 combines with J gene TRBJ1-5, with D tentatively TRBD1 (6 bases). Trimming removed 1 base at V and 4 bases at J, with 8 bases between. The V gene's germline CDR1 is MNHEY and CDR2 SVGEGT. The CDR3 has 14 residues. DNA of the CDR3: TGTGCCAGCAGTTACTTAACAGGGAATCAGCCCCAGCATTTT. Its translation: CASSYLTGNQPQHF.

The chain uses TRBV27 and TRBJ1-5; D perhaps matches TRBD1 (5 bases). The CDR3 runs to 15 residues. Trimming stripped 6 bases from V and 5 bases from J, with 17 bases between. Germline loops: CDR1 MNHEY, CDR2 SMNVEV (reference sequence). CDR3 nucleotides: TGTGCCAGCAGCCCTCTTACAGGACCGCATCAGCCCCAGCATTTT. Translation gives CASSPLTGPHQPQHF.

The chain is built from TRBV15 and TRBJ1-5, with D hard to call. V was trimmed by 3 bases and J by 5 bases, leaving 5 bases between them. The CDR3 length is 12 residues. Germline CDR1 is LNHNV and CDR2 is YYDKDF (reference sequence). CDR3 region: CATSRDYQPQHF. The CDR3 DNA follows: TGTGCCACCAGCAGGGACTATCAGCCCCAGCATTTT.

This clone was counted once. The chain has TRBV25-1 and TRBJ1-2; D unclear. Germline loops: CDR1 MGHDK, CDR2 SYGVNS. This CDR3 is 12 amino acids long. With 3 bases removed from V and 8 bases from J, the gap between germline ends came to 10 bases. CDR3 region: CASSDRGYGYTF. CDR3 nucleotide sequence: TGTGCCAGCAGTGACAGAGGGTACGGCTACACCTTC.

The rearrangement links TRBV29-1 to TRBJ2-3, with D perhaps matching TRBD1 (6 bases). CDR3 size: 13 residues. V was trimmed by 3 bases and J by 1 base, leaving 8 bases between them. The germline CDR1 and CDR2 sequences are SQVTM and ANQGSEA. The DNA of the CDR3 is TGCAGCGTTGACCCAGGGGGCACAGATACGCAGTATTTT. The encoded protein is CSVDPGGTDTQYF.

The chain recombines TRBV7-2 with TRBJ1-6; TRBD1 matches at 10 bases. The CDR3 sequence is 16 residues long. Trimming took 1 base from V and 9 from J; bases not matched to a gene: 6. Germline CDR1 is SGHTA and CDR2 is FQGNSA. The CDR3 reads CASSLVGGQGFSPLHF. The DNA of the CDR3 is TGTGCCAGCAGCTTAGTGGGGGGACAGGGGTTTTCACCCCTCCACTTT.

V gene TRBV7-2 combines with J gene TRBJ1-3, with 8 bases lining up with TRBD1. With V trimmed by 5 bases and J by 0 bases, 6 bases remained unmatched. CDR1 and CDR2 (germline): SGHTA, FQGNSA. The CDR3 totals 16 residues. The CDR3 DNA sequence: TGTGCCAGCAGCGGTGGGACAGGCAGCTCTGGAAACACCATATATTTT. It translates to CASSGGTGSSGNTIYF.

The J gene is TRBJ1-3, the V gene TRBV9; D uncertain. V gave up 2 bases and J gave up 1 base, with 4 bases separating them. CDR1 and CDR2 (germline): SGDLS, YYNGEE. The length of the CDR3 is 13 residues. The DNA of the CDR3 is TGTGCCAGCAGCGTCTCTTCTGGAAACACCATATATTTT. It specifies CASSVSSGNTIYF.

This clone was found a few times. This chain connects TRBV2 to TRBJ2-1; no reliable D call. Germline CDR1 SNHLY, CDR2 FYNNEI. This CDR3 is built from 11 residues. The V end was cut by 7 bases, the J end by 4 bases, with 5 bases between. CDR3 nucleotide sequence: TGTGCCAGCAACGGGTACAATGAGCAGTTCTTC. Encoded protein: CASNGYNEQFF.

The chain recombines TRBV10-2 with TRBJ2-7; 8 nucleotides line up with TRBD1. The CDR3 length is 11 residues. V dropped 6 bases and J dropped 12; count of bases not matched to a gene: 7. In germline, CDR1 is WSHSY, CDR2 SAAADI. For the CDR3, the DNA is TGCGCCAGCAGCCGCGGACAGGGCCCGTACTTC. It codes for CASSRGQGPYF.

The chain joins TRBV6-5 to TRBJ1-1; D not resolved. Trimming removed 0 bases from V and 1 base from J, with 12 bases in between. In germline, CDR1 is MNHEY, CDR2 SVGAGI. This CDR3 is built from 16 residues. This CDR3 is CASSYSNSKRNTEAFF. CDR3 nucleotide sequence: TGTGCCAGCAGTTACTCGAACAGTAAGAGGAACACTGAAGCTTTCTTT.

The CDR3 protein is CASSQNRGVYNSPLHF. The DNA of the CDR3 is TGTGCCAGCAGCCAGAACCGGGGGGTCTATAATTCACCCCTCCACTTT. The rearrangement uses TRBV3-1 (or the pseudogene TRBV3-2) and TRBJ1-6; D is perhaps TRBD1 (5 bases). V was clipped by 3 bases and J by 3 bases, with 12 bases between them. CDR1 is LGHDT and CDR2 is YNNKEL in the germline V gene (reference sequence). This CDR3 contains 16 residues.

The chain is built from TRBV7-9 and TRBJ1-6; D gene unclear. From germline, CDR1 is SEHNR and CDR2 FQNEAQ (reference sequence). Trimming stripped 3 bases from V and 8 bases from J, with 14 bases between. The CDR3 extends over 15 amino acids. The CDR3 spells CASSLVHHSYSPLHF. The CDR3 nucleotides are TGTGCCAGCAGCTTGGTCCATCACTCTTATTCACCCCTCCACTTT. Supplemented by reference TRBV7-9 and TRBJ1-6, the full variable domain reads DTGVSQNPRHKITKRGQNVTFRCDPISEHNRLYWYRQTLGQGPEFLTYFQNEAQLEKSRLLSDRFSAERPKGSFSTLEIQRTEQGDSAMYLCASSLVHHSYSPLHFGNGTRLTVT.

This clone was seen only once. The rearrangement uses TRBV30 and TRBJ1-5; D perhaps matches TRBD1 (6 bases). V was trimmed by 2 bases and J by 3 bases, leaving 8 bases between them. The CDR3 has 13 amino acids. The germline CDR1 and CDR2 sequences are GTSNPN and SVGIG (reference sequence). In nucleotides, the CDR3 is TGTGCCTGGAGTTGGACAGTCAATCAGCCCCAGCATTTT. It yields the protein CAWSWTVNQPQHF.

The chain combines TRBV21-1 with TRBJ2-7; the DNA was not compared with TRBD2, the D call given in the table. TRBV21-1 is a pseudogene segment. The CDR3 covers 16 residues. The CDR3 spells CASSKYWGGPSYEQYF. CDR3 sequence (DNA): TGTGCCAGCAGCAAATATTGGGGGGGGCCTTCCTACGAGCAGTACTTC.

This rearrangement joins TRBV4-3 to TRBJ1-4; D is possibly TRBD1 (5 bases). V was cut by 1 base and J by 7 bases, with 22 bases left in between. This CDR3 region has 18 residues. Per germline, CDR1 LGHNA and CDR2 YSLEER. CDR3 sequence: CASSQGRAGNFVGEKLFF. The CDR3 nucleotides are TGCGCCAGCAGCCAAGGACGGGCAGGGAATTTTGTGGGTGAAAAACTGTTTTTT.